The following is a T cell receptor beta chain sequence with its context. Its antigen is not identified. Germline CDR1 is SGHRS and CDR2 is YFSETQ. V lost 1 base, J lost 7 bases, and 15 bases lay in between. The CDR3 totals 15 residues. This sample is drawn from a study of T cell responses to AZD1222 COVID-19 vaccine. Assay: immunoSEQ multiplex PCR; the TCRdb copy retains only in-frame clones and omits some. The sample contains roughly 150,000 clones, about nine tenths of which appear only once. Study-wide results and caveats: Vaccine-associated CD4 TCRs spanned spike, dominant at 160-218 and 743-854. Variant regions that are unmutated are reportedly the target of nearly half of spike-specific TCRs.

This TCR was recovered from an adult who received the AZD1222 COVID-19 vaccine. The rearrangement uses TRBV5-1 and TRBJ2-1, with D perhaps matching TRBD2 (5 bases). Source: peripheral blood, taken 28 days after the second AZD1222 dose. CDR3 sequence: CASSLRGADTNEQFF. The CDR3 DNA reads TGCGCCAGCAGCTTGCGGGGTGCGGATACAAATGAGCAGTTCTTC.